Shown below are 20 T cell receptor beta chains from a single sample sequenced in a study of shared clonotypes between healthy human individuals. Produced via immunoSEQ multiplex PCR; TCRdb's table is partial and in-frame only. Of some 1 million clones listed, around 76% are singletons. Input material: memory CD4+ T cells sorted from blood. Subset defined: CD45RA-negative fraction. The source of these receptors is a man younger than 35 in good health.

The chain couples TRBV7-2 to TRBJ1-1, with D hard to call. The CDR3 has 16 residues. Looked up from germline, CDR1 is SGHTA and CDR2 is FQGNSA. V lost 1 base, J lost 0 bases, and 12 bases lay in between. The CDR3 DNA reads TGTGCCAGCAGCTTAGTAGCCGGGATTATGAACACTGAAGCTTTCTTT. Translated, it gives CASSLVAGIMNTEAFF.

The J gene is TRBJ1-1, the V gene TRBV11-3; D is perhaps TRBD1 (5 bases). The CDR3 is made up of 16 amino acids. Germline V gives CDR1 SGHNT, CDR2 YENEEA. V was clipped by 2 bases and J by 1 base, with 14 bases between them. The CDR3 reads CASSLSGYKGNTEAFF. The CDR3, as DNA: TGTGCCAGCAGCTTATCAGGGTATAAGGGGAACACTGAAGCTTTCTTT.

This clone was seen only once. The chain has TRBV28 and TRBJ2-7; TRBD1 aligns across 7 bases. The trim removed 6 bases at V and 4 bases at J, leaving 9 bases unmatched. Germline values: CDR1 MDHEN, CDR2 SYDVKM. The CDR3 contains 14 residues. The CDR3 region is CASSIGQEVYEQYF. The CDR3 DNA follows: TGTGCCAGCAGCATAGGACAGGAGGTTTACGAGCAGTACTTC.

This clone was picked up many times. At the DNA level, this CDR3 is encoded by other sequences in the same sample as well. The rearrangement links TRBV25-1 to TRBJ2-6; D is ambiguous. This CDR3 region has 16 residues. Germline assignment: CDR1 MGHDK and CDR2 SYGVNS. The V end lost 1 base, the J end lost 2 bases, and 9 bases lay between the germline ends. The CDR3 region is CASSEWGGAGANVLTF. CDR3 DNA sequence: TGTGCCAGCAGTGAATGGGGTGGGGCTGGGGCCAACGTCCTGACTTTC.

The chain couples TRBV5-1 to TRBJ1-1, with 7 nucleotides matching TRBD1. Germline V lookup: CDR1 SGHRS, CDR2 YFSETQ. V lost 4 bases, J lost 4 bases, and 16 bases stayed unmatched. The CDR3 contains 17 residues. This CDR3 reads CASSPHGPTTGVTEAFF. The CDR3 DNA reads TGCGCCAGCAGCCCCCACGGCCCCACAACAGGGGTCACTGAAGCTTTCTTT.

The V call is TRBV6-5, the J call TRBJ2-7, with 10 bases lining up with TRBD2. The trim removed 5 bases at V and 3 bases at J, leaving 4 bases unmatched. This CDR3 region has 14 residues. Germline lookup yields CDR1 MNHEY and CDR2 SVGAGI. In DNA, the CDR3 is TGTGCCAGCAGTCGGACTAGCGGTGGCTACGAGCAGTACTTC. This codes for CASSRTSGGYEQYF.

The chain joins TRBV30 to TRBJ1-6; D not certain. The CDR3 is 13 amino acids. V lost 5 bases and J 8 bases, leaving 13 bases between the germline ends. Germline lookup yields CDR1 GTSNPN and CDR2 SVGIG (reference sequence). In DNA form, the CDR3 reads TGTGCCTGGGCGCCTTGGAATGATTCACCCCTCCACTTT. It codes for CAWAPWNDSPLHF.

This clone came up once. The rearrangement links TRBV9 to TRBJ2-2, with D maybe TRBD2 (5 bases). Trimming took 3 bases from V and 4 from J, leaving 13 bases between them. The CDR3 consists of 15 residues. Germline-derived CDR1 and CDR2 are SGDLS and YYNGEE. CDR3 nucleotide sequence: TGTGCCAGCAGCGCCCATACTCGGGGCACCGGGGAGCTGTTTTTT. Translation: CASSAHTRGTGELFF.

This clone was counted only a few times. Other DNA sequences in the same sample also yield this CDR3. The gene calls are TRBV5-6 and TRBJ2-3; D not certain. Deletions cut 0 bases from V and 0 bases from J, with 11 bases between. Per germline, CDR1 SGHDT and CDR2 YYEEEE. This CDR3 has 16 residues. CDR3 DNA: TGTGCCAGCAGCTTGGTATCACGGAAAAGCACAGATACGCAGTATTTT. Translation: CASSLVSRKSTDTQYF.

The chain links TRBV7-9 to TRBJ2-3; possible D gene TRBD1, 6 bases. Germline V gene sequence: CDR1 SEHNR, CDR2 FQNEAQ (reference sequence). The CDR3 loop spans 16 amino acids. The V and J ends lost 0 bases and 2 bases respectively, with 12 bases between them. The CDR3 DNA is TGTGCCAGCAGCTTAGCGCTTGGGGGCCTCACAGATACGCAGTATTTT. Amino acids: CASSLALGGLTDTQYF.

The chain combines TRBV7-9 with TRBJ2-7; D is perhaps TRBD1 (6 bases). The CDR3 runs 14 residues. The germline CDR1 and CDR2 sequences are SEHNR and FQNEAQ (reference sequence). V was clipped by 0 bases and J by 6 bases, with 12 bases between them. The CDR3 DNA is TGTGCCAGCAGCTTAGCCCTGGGGACAAGCGAGCAGTACTTC. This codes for CASSLALGTSEQYF. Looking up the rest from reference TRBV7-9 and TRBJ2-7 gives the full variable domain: DTGVSQNPRHKITKRGQNVTFRCDPISEHNRLYWYRQTLGQGPEFLTYFQNEAQLEKSRLLSDRFSAERPKGSFSTLEIQRTEQGDSAMYLCASSLALGTSEQYFGPGTRLTVT.

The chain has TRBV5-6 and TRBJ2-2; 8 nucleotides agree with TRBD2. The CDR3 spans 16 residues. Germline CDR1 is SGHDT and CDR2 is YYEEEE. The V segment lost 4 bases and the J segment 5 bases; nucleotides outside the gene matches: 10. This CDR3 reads CASSRRAGGRTGELFF. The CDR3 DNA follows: TGTGCCAGCAGCCGCCGTGCGGGAGGTAGGACCGGGGAGCTGTTTTTT.

This chain's CDR3 is CASSKGGNLAQETQYF. The CDR3 nucleotides read TGTGCCAGCAGCAAAGGGGGGAACCTAGCCCAAGAGACCCAGTACTTC. This chain links TRBV9 with TRBJ2-5, with D perhaps TRBD1 or TRBD2 (6 bases each). Trimming removed 4 bases from V and 1 base from J, with 17 bases in between. Looked up from germline, CDR1 is SGDLS and CDR2 is YYNGEE. The CDR3 sequence is 16 residues long.

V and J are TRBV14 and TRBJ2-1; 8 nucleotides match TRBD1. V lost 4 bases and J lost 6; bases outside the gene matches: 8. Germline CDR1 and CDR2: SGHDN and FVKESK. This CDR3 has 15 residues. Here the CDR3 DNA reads TGTGCCAGCAGCCGGCCGGACAGGGTGCGCAATGAGCAGTTCTTC. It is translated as CASSRPDRVRNEQFF.

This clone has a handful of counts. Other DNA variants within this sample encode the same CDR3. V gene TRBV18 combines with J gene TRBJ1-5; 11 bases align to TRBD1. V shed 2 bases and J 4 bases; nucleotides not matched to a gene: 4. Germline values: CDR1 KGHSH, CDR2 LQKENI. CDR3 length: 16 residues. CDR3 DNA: TGTGCCAGCTCACCAACTGGGACAGGGGGGAATCAGCCCCAGCATTTT. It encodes CASSPTGTGGNQPQHF.

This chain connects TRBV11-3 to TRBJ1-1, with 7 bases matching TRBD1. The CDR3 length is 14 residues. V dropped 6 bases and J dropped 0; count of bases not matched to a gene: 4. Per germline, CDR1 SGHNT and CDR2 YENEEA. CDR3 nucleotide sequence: TGTGCCAGCAGACGGGGACAGATGAACACTGAAGCTTTCTTT. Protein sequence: CASRRGQMNTEAFF.

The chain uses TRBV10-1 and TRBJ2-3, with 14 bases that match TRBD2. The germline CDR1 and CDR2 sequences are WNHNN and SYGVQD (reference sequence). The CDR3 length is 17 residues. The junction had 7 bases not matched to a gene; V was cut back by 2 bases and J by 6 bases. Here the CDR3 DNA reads TGCGCCAGCAGTGAGGGGACTAGCGGGAGCGGTAGGGATACGCAGTATTTT. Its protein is CASSEGTSGSGRDTQYF.

The CDR3 DNA follows: TGTGCCAGCAGCCTTGCCGTGGGACAGAGGGGCACCATATATTTT. Translating gives CASSLAVGQRGTIYF. V usage is TRBV7-2 and J usage is TRBJ1-3; 7 positions agree with TRBD1. The CDR3 covers 15 residues. The junction had 13 bases not matched to a gene; V was cut back by 5 bases and J by 9 bases. Germline V gene data show CDR1 as SGHTA and CDR2 as FQGNSA.

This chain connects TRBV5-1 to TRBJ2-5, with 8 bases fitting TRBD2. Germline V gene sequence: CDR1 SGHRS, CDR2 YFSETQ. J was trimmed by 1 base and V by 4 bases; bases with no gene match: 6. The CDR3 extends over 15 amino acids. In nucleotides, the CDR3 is TGCGCCAGCAGCCGGACCCTAGCGGGCCAAGAGACCCAGTACTTC. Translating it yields CASSRTLAGQETQYF.

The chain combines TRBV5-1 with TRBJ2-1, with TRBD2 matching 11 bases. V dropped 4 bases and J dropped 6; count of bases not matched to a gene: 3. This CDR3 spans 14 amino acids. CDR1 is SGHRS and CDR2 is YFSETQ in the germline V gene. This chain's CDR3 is CASSDTSGSNEQFF. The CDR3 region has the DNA TGCGCCAGCAGCGACACTAGCGGGAGCAATGAGCAGTTCTTC.